In its sample, the clone carrying this TCR beta chain was seen once. Its target is unknown. This specimen comes from a study of STAT3 mutations in large granular lymphocyte leukemia. Each sample's TCRbeta library yielded on average approximately 41,000 productive templates. The method was immunoSEQ multiplex PCR; TCRdb's version includes in-frame clones alone and lacks a portion of them. Among 1,500 to 1,700 clones, less than 80% were seen once, and the ten largest hold over 35%. Findings and caveats of the study: In T-cell large granular lymphocyte leukemia, about half of patients showed multiple immunodominant subclonotypes.

V gave up 4 bases and J gave up 9 bases; unmatched junction bases: 7. The length of the CDR3 is 15 residues. Looked up from germline, CDR1 is LGHNT and CDR2 is FRNRAP. The source of this sequence is a man aged 45-60 years with T-cell large granular lymphocyte leukemia. Some clones in this sample may be carry-over from other donors' samples. Sequencing was done on a sample of peripheral blood mononuclear cells. V usage is TRBV12-5 and J usage is TRBJ1-6; 9 bases fit TRBD1. CDR3 sequence (DNA): TGTGCTAGTGGTTATACCGGGACAGGGCTTTCACCCCTCCACTTT. The encoded protein is CASGYTGTGLSPLHF.